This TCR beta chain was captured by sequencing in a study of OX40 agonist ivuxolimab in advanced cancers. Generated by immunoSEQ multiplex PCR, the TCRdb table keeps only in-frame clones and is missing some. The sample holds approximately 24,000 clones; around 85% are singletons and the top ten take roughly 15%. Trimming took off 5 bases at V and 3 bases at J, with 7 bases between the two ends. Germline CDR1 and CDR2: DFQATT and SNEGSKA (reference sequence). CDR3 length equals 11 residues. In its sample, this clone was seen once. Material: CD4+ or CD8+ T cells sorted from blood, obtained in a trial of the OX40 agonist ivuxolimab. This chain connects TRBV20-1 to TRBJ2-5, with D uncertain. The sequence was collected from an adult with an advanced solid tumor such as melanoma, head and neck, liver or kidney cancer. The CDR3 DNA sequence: TGCAGTGCTGGAGCAGAAGAGACCCAGTACTTC. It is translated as CSAGAEETQYF.